The present T cell receptor (beta chain) was sequenced within a study of shared clonotypes between healthy human individuals. Turning to the study itself: Per donor, CD8 memory used one plate, CD8 naive used two, CD4 memory used three and CD4 naive used three.

The CDR3 has 12 residues. The V end was cut by 1 base, the J end by 1 base, with 1 base between. Per the germline V gene, CDR1 is PRHDT and CDR2 is FYEKMQ (reference sequence). A word on this clone: Its antigen is not identified. This may be a read error: a much more frequent sequence differs by one nucleotide.

Data came from immunoSEQ multiplex PCR; TCRdb stores just in-frame clones and leaves some out. Altogether over 2,000,000 clones are present, around 93% being singletons, with the ten largest covering more than 1.5%. Findings and caveats of the study: Shared clonotypes across all four donors exceeded non-shared ones in generation probability.

Positive CCR7 selection of CD45RO-negative cells yielded the naive CD8 cells, and terminally differentiated effector memory CD45RA+ cells were excluded. The chain uses TRBV13 and TRBJ1-1; D gene unclear. The sequence derives from a man younger than 35 in good health. Some clones in this sample may be carry-over from other donors' samples. Sample: naive CD8+ T cells from PBMCs. Here the CDR3 DNA reads TGTGCCAGCAGCTTAGAGAACACTGAAGCTTTCTTT. Translation gives CASSLENTEAFF.